A single T cell receptor beta chain is shown here with its context. The antigen is unknown. This record belongs to a study of cytomegalovirus exposure and HLA in healthy donors. Study-level findings and limits: The classifier reportedly diagnosed cytomegalovirus status with high specificity and sensitivity. First-cohort TCR clusters tended to co-occur in the 90 to 150 validation repertoires, a later analysis found. The authors enumerated some 160 TCR beta chains as linked to cytomegalovirus.

TCRdb's copy holds only in-frame clones and misses some; the assay was immunoSEQ multiplex PCR. The repertoire includes some 83,000 clones, roughly 94% of them detected once, and approximately 3.3% sits in the top ten. This clonotype was sampled from a woman younger than 30 in good health and CMV-seropositive. The source material was PBMCs.

The CDR3 DNA follows: TGCGCCAGCAGCGGGCGGGGACGGCTGCCGGCTAGCACAGATACGCAGTATTTT. Translated, it gives CASSGRGRLPASTDTQYF. V is TRBV5-1 and J is TRBJ2-3; the D gene is possibly TRBD2 (6 bases). V dropped 4 bases and J dropped 0 bases, with 21 bases sitting between them. The germline V gene encodes CDR1 SGHRS and CDR2 YFSETQ. The CDR3 length is 18 residues.